A single sample gave rise to the 3 T cell receptor beta chains below, sequenced in a study of glioma-infiltrating T cells after dendritic cell vaccination. Sample time point: after dendritic cell vaccination, including at tumor progression/relapse. This table comes from immunoSEQ multiplex PCR, and its TCRdb copy is limited to in-frame clones, with some not included. The sample holds 50,000 to 75,000 clones, approximately 87% seen once. The sequenced sample was blood, obtained after dendritic cell vaccination. These receptors were obtained from a human donor with glioblastoma.

V usage is TRBV29-1 and J usage is TRBJ1-1; TRBD1 might be the D (5 bases). This CDR3 has 11 residues. Germline CDR1 reads SQVTM; CDR2 reads ANQGSEA. In nucleotides, the CDR3 is TGCACCACGTTCAGGGTTACTGAAGCTTTCTTT. Its translation: CTTFRVTEAFF.

V gene TRBV4-2 combines with J gene TRBJ2-5; 12 bases match TRBD2. V shed 4 bases and J 1 base; nucleotides not matched to a gene: 7. Germline-derived CDR1 and CDR2 are LGHNA and YNFKEQ. The CDR3 extends over 17 amino acids. CDR3 coding DNA: TGTGCCAGCAGCCCTAGACTAGCGGGGGTGACCCAAGAGACCCAGTACTTC. Translating it yields CASSPRLAGVTQETQYF.

This chain connects TRBV4-1 to TRBJ1-1; D not resolved. CDR1 is MGHRA and CDR2 is YSYEKL in the germline V gene. Trimming shortened V by 5 bases and J by 6 bases, and 16 bases separated the two germline ends. The CDR3 loop spans 14 amino acids. The CDR3 DNA reads as TGCGCCAGCAGCTCCCGCGGAGGACGACCTGAAGCTTTCTTT. Its translation: CASSSRGGRPEAFF.